The clone carrying this TCR beta chain was found once. The sample is drawn from a study of T cells after posttransplantation cyclophosphamide. This CDR3 comprises 13 residues. CDR1 is SGHDT and CDR2 is YYEEEE in the germline V gene. Trimming removed 3 bases at V and 6 bases at J, with 12 bases between. Clones were read by immunoSEQ multiplex PCR, and TCRdb kept only the in-frame ones, dropping some. The sample holds tens of thousands of clones, 90% to 95% seen once. The chain employs TRBV5-6 and TRBJ1-1; possibly TRBD1 for D (6 bases). What was sequenced was PBMCs. The sequence came from a woman under 40 in good health and a related stem cell transplant donor. CDR3 sequence reads: CASSSGERPEAFF. CDR3 bases: TGTGCCAGCAGCTCAGGGGAGAGACCTGAAGCTTTCTTT.